This TCR beta chain comes out of a study of blood T cell repertoires in COVID-19. In regard to this clone: Germline is not matched at one junction end, which may reflect a read error.

Produced via immunoSEQ multiplex PCR; TCRdb's table is partial and in-frame only. The sample holds around 270,000 clones, 80% to 90% seen once. The CDR3 totals 15 residues. Germline lookup yields CDR1 SSHAT and CDR2 FNYEAQ (reference sequence). This receptor was identified in a middle-aged woman who had been exposed to COVID-19. Sequencing input: PBMCs or T cells enriched from blood (not recorded which). The chain links TRBV7-7 to TRBJ2-5; tentative D call: TRBD1 (6 bases). This CDR3 is CASSPQGLYQETQYF. DNA of the CDR3: TGTGCTAGCAGCCCACAGGGATTGTACCAAGAGACCCAGTACTTC.